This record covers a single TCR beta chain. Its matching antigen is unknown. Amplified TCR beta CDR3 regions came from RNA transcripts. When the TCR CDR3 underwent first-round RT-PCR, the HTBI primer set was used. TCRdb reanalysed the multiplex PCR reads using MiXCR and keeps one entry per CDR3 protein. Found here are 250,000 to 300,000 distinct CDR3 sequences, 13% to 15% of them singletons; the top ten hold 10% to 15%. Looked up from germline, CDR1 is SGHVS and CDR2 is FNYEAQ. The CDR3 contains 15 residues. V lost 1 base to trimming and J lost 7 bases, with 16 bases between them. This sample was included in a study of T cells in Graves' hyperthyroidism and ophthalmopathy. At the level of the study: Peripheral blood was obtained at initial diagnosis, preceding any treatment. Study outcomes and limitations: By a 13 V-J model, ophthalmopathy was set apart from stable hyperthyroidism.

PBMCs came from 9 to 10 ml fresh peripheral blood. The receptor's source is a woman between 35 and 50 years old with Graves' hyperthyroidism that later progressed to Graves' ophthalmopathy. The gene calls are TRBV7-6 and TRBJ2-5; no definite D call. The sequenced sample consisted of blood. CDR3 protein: CASSLVDSSTGTQYF. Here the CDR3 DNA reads TGTGCCAGCAGCTTAGTAGATTCCTCCACCGGGACCCAGTACTTC. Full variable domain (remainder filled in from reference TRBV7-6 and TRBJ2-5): GAGVSQSPRYKVTKRGQDVALRCDPISGHVSLYWYRQALGQGPEFLTYFNYEAQQDKSGLPNDRFSAERPEGSISTLTIQRTEQRDSAMYRCASSLVDSSTGTQYFGPGTRLLVL.